What follows are 17 T cell receptor beta chains derived from one specimen sequenced in a study of regulatory T cells in long-lasting Graves disease. The time point here: newly diagnosed GD, antithyroid drugs for less than 3 months. PBMC RNA was the source of the TCR library. Assembly of TCR beta libraries relied on iRepertoire HTBI primers together with Arm-PCR of CDR3 regions. TCRdb redid the calling of the multiplex PCR reads with MiXCR, one entry per CDR3 protein. The sample includes approximately 350,000 distinct CDR3 sequences, about 16% of them seen just once. The same sample was also used in a study of T cells in Graves' hyperthyroidism and ophthalmopathy.

The input for sequencing was peripheral blood mononuclear cells (PBMCs), taken at new diagnosis, from a patient treated with antithyroid drugs. These receptor sequences come from a young woman with Graves disease.

This clonotype showed up many times. The V gene is TRBV12-3 or TRBV12-4, the J gene TRBJ2-5; tentative D call: TRBD2 (6 bases). The CDR3 sequence is 13 residues long. V was shortened by 3 bases and J by 7 bases, with 12 bases between the two germline ends. The CDR3 sequence is CASSLGLLGTQYF. CDR3 sequence (DNA): TGTGCCAGCAGTTTGGGACTGCTGGGGACCCAGTACTTC.

This chain links TRBV10-2 with TRBJ1-1; D is ambiguous. This CDR3 has 11 amino acids. The germline V and J ends were trimmed by 8 bases and 5 bases, with 9 bases remaining between them. CDR1 and CDR2 (germline): WSHSY, SAAADI. The CDR3, as DNA: TGCGCCAGCCGAACTGGGACTGAAGCTTTCTTT. It is translated as CASRTGTEAFF.

V usage is TRBV14 and J usage is TRBJ2-7; 13 nucleotides agree with TRBD2. The V and J ends lost 4 bases and 6 bases, in that order; junction bases with no gene match: 3. The CDR3 spans 14 residues. The germline gives CDR1 SGHDN, CDR2 FVKESK. This CDR3 is CASSPRTSGSEQYF. CDR3 bases: TGTGCCAGCAGCCCCCGGACTAGCGGGAGCGAGCAGTACTTC.

The gene calls are TRBV10-3 and TRBJ1-1; D is perhaps TRBD1 (6 bases). CDR3 length: 14 residues. Germline V lookup: CDR1 ENHRY, CDR2 SYGVKD. Trimming pared 4 bases from V and 4 bases from J, leaving 13 bases between. As DNA, the CDR3 is TGTGCCATCAGTGGACCGCAGGGGTCCACTGAAGCTTTCTTT. Translating gives CAISGPQGSTEAFF.

A few counts support this clonotype. The rearrangement joins TRBV5-6 to TRBJ2-6; tentatively, D is TRBD1 (5 bases). The CDR3 has 18 residues. CDR1 is SGHDT and CDR2 is YYEEEE in the germline V gene. V lost 2 bases and J 12 bases, leaving 27 bases between the germline ends. The CDR3 DNA reads TGTGCCAGCAGCTTATTGGACAAGGGCCTCCTGTTGGACGGCGTCCTGACTTTC. It specifies CASSLLDKGLLLDGVLTF.

Details on this clonotype: A much bigger clone sits one base away, suggesting this may be a read error. J is TRBJ1-1 and V is TRBV2; D might be TRBD1 (5 bases). Germline V gene sequence: CDR1 SNHLY, CDR2 FYNNEI. CDR3 length: 15 residues. CDR3 sequence reads: CASRASGGSTDTQFF. CDR3 DNA sequence: TGTGCCAGCAGGGCCAGCGGGGGTAGCACAGATACGCAGTTTTTT.

This clonotype has ten or more counts. This CDR3 reads CASSESVAESYEQYF. CDR3 in DNA: TGTGCCAGCAGTGAAAGCGTGGCGGAATCCTACGAGCAGTACTTC. The chain has TRBV6-1 and TRBJ2-7; no definite D call. V shed 2 bases and J shed 1 base, with 12 bases lying between them. CDR1 MNHNS and CDR2 SASEGT come from the germline V gene. The CDR3 is 15 amino acids.

This clonotype appeared many times. The V and J genes are TRBV28 and TRBJ2-4, with D perhaps TRBD1 (6 bases). CDR1 is MDHEN, CDR2 SYDVKM, per germline. The CDR3 has 16 residues. Trimming took off 8 bases at V and 0 bases at J, with 17 bases between the two ends. For the CDR3, the DNA is TGTGCCAGCCTCCCGCTGGGGGCGGAAGCCAAAAACATTCAGTACTTC. This codes for CASLPLGAEAKNIQYF.

The chain employs TRBV6-2 or TRBV6-3 and TRBJ2-7; a weak D match, TRBD2 (6 bases). The germline V gene encodes CDR1 MNHEY and CDR2 SVGEGT. The CDR3 loop spans 14 amino acids. V lost 2 bases and J 3 bases, leaving 11 bases between the germline ends. The CDR3 loop reads CASSYSVSGYEQYF. The CDR3 coding sequence is TGTGCCAGCAGTTACAGCGTTAGCGGCTACGAGCAGTACTTC.

This clonotype was observed many times. The chain has TRBV18 and TRBJ1-6; D is ambiguous. In germline, CDR1 is KGHSH, CDR2 LQKENI. This CDR3 has 15 amino acids. Trimming took 1 base from V and 5 from J, leaving 9 bases between them. CDR3 nucleotides: TGTGCCAGCTCACCACACCGAATTGATAATTCACCCCTCCACTTT. Its translation: CASSPHRIDNSPLHF.

This clonotype was seen a handful of times. This sequence joins TRBV9 and TRBJ1-6; 7 bases fit TRBD1. The CDR3 loop spans 14 amino acids. V was clipped by 2 bases and J by 4 bases; unmatched bases: 0. Germline CDR1 is SGDLS and CDR2 is YYNGEE. CDR3 nucleotide sequence: TGTGCCAGCAGCGTGACAGGGTATAATTCACCCCTCCACTTT. It translates to CASSVTGYNSPLHF.

This clonotype was observed many times. The genes are TRBV12-3 or TRBV12-4 and TRBJ2-7, with TRBD2 identical over 12 bases. The V segment lost 6 bases and the J segment 0 bases; nucleotides outside the gene matches: 3. The CDR3 consists of 15 residues. This chain's CDR3 is CASRAGLAGSYEQYF. CDR3 in DNA: TGTGCCAGCAGAGCGGGACTAGCGGGCTCCTACGAGCAGTACTTC.

This clonotype has ten or more counts. This chain links TRBV30 with TRBJ2-2; possible D gene TRBD2, 6 bases. Trimming cost V 4 bases and J 8 bases, with 17 bases left between them. The CDR3 sequence is 14 residues long. Germline values: CDR1 GTSNPN, CDR2 SVGIG (reference sequence). CDR3 nucleotide sequence: TGTGCCTGGATGGCGGAGGGCCTTGAAGGGGAGCTGTTTTTT. Amino acids: CAWMAEGLEGELFF.

This clonotype was counted many times. The chain carries TRBV7-9 and TRBJ2-1; D might be TRBD2 (6 bases). Germline V lookup: CDR1 SEHNR, CDR2 FQNEAQ (reference sequence). V was shortened by 1 base and J by 8 bases, with 18 bases between the two germline ends. The CDR3 contains 16 residues. The CDR3 coding sequence is TGTGCCAGCAGCTTAGGCCGTTGGGGGGATCCGGATGAGCAGTTCTTC. It encodes CASSLGRWGDPDEQFF.

This chain joins TRBV7-2 and TRBJ1-5; 7 bases map to TRBD1. V trimming: 2 bases; J trimming: 2 bases; junction bases outside the gene matches: 3. The germline V gene has CDR1 SGHTA and CDR2 FQGNSA. This CDR3 region has 15 residues. The CDR3 sequence: CASSLKGTGNQPQHF. The CDR3 DNA reads TGTGCCAGCAGCTTAAAAGGGACAGGCAATCAGCCCCAGCATTTT.

There are many counts of this clonotype. V gene TRBV7-2 combines with J gene TRBJ2-7; D uncertain. CDR3 size: 13 residues. The germline CDR1 and CDR2 sequences are SGHTA and FQGNSA. V was clipped by 5 bases and J by 7 bases, with 15 bases between them. The CDR3 region has the DNA TGTGCCAGCAGCGCACTCTCTGCTAGGGAGCAGTACTTC. As protein: CASSALSAREQYF.

This clonotype was picked up many times. V and J are TRBV20-1 and TRBJ2-3; 8 bases are shared with TRBD2. The CDR3 has 16 amino acids. Per the germline V gene, CDR1 is DFQATT and CDR2 is SNEGSKA (reference sequence). V lost 3 bases, J lost 2 bases, and 10 bases stayed unmatched. The CDR3 region is CSARGIVAGNTDTQYF. CDR3 DNA: TGCAGTGCTAGGGGGATTGTAGCGGGGAACACAGATACGCAGTATTTT.